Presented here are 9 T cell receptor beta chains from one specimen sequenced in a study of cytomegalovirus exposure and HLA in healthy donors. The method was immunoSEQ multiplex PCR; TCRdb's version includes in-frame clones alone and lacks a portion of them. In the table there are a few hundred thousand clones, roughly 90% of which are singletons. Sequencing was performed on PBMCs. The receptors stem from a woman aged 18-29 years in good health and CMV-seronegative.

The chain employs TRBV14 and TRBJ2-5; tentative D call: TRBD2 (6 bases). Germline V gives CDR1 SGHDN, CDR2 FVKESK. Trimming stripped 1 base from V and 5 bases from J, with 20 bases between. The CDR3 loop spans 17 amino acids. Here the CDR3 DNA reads TGTGCCAGCAGCCAAGTCCCCGCCGGGACTCGGGGTGAGACCCAGTACTTC. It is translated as CASSQVPAGTRGETQYF.

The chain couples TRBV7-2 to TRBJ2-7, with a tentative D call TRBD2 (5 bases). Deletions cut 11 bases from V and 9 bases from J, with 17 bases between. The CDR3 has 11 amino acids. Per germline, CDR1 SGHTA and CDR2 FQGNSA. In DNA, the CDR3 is TGTGCCGGAGGCTTTGATAGACCGCAGTACTTC. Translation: CAGGFDRPQYF.

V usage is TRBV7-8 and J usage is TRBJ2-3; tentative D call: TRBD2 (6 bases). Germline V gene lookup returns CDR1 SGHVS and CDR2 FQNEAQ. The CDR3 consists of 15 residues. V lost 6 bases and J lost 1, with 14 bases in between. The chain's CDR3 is CASRSRRGRTDTQYF. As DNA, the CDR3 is TGTGCCAGCAGAAGCCGGCGGGGACGCACAGATACGCAGTATTTT.

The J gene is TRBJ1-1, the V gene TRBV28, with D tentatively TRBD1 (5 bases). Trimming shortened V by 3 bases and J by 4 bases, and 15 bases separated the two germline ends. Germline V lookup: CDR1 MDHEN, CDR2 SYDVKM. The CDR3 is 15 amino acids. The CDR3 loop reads CASSFGALGLTEAFF. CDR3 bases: TGTGCCAGCAGTTTCGGCGCCTTGGGACTCACTGAAGCTTTCTTT.

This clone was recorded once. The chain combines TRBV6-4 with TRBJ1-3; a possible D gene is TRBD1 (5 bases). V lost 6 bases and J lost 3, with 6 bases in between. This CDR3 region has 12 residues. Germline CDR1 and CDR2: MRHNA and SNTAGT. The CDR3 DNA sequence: TGTGCCAGCAGAAGGGGTGGAAACACCATATATTTT. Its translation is CASRRGGNTIYF.

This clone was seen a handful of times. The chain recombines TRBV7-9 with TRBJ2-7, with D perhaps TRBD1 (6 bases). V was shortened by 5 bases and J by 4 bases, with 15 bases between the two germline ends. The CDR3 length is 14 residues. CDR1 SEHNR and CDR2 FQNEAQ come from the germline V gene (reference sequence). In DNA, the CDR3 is TGTGCCAGCAGCGAGCGGACAGCAGCTTACGAGCAGTACTTC. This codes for CASSERTAAYEQYF.

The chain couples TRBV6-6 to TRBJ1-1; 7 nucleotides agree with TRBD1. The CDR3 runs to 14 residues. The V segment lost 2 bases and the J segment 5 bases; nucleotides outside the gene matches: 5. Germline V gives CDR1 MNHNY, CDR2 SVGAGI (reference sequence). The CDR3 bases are TGTGCCAGCAGTTACGCACAGGGGTGGACTGAAGCTTTCTTT. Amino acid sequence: CASSYAQGWTEAFF.

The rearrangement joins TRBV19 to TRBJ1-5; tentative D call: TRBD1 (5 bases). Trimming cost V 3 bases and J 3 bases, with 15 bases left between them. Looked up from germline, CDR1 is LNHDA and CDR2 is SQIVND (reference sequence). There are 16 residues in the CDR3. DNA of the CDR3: TGTGCCAGTAGTATCCCCACGGGGGGTCACAATCAGCCCCAGCATTTT. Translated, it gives CASSIPTGGHNQPQHF.

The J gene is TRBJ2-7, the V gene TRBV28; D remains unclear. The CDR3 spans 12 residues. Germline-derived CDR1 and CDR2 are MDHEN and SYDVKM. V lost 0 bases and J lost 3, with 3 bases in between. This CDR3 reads CASSLWRYEQYF. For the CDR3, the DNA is TGTGCCAGCAGTTTATGGCGCTACGAGCAGTACTTC.